This TCR beta chain came from a study of identifying expanded T cells in peripheral blood. No infections or other immune events were documented during collection. CDR1 is LGHNA, CDR2 YNFKEQ, per germline. There are 16 residues in the CDR3. V lost 1 base and J lost 7; bases outside the gene matches: 6. Some clones are missing from TCRdb's copy, which holds only in-frame ones; the method was immunoSEQ multiplex PCR. The data hold more than 55,000 clones, with about 90% observed a single time. V is TRBV4-2 and J is TRBJ1-4; 10 positions agree with TRBD1. The sequencing input was blood. The clonotype originates from a person between 18 and 70 years old in good health. The CDR3 DNA is TGTGCCAGCAGCCAAGTACCGGGACAGGGGAGTGAAAAACTGTTTTTT. Protein: CASSQVPGQGSEKLFF.